Below, one TCR beta chain is given with its context. Clinical history as reported by participants underpinned cohort assignment. These data come from a study of blood T cell repertoires in COVID-19. Study background: Sources were T cells, B-cell-depleted T cells, or PBMCs; the material itself was cDNA or gDNA.

Germline assignment: CDR1 LGHDT and CDR2 YNNKEL (reference sequence). This CDR3 is 15 amino acids long. Trimming took 0 bases from V and 4 from J; bases not matched to a gene: 3. In the original workflow: Reference gene primers were amplified, and this amplification served to estimate nucleated cell counts. The assay was immunoSEQ multiplex PCR, and TCRdb's table has in-frame clones only and misses some. The V and J calls and the clone size are those of that table, but D and trimming were determined from the DNA. The data hold some 300,000 clones, with over 75% observed a single time. The chain links TRBV3-1 (or the pseudogene TRBV3-2) to TRBJ1-3, with TRBD1 matching over 7 bases. The receptor was derived from a woman between 25 and 40 years old who had recovered from COVID-19. The sequencing sample was made of PBMCs or T cells enriched from blood (not recorded which). CDR3 bases: TGTGCCAGCAGCCAAGACGGACAGGCGGGAAACACCATATATTTT. Protein sequence: CASSQDGQAGNTIYF.